The entry below describes one T cell receptor beta chain. The DNA is left out, because the CDR3 cannot be placed on it with certainty; the CDR3 is given as TCRdb lists it. This sample was included in a study of blood T cell repertoires in COVID-19. The CDR3 is 14 amino acids long, termini counted. The V gene's germline CDR1 is SGHDT and CDR2 YYEEEE. Here immunoSEQ multiplex PCR was the method, and the copy in TCRdb shows in-frame clones only, minus some. The sample has 200,000 to 250,000 clones, more than 75% seen once. Adults between about 18 and 89 years of age took part from under 30 US areas. Two negative PCRs, clearance, or symptom resolution characterized the recovered Cohort 3 donors.

This TCR derives from a woman aged 50 to 60 who had recovered from COVID-19. This chain connects TRBV5-6 to TRBJ1-2; the table's D gene call, TRBD1, was not cross checked with the DNA. The sample comprised PBMCs or T cells enriched from blood (not recorded which). CDR3 region: CASSFGQGNLLRTF.